This TCR beta chain was captured by sequencing in a study of shared clonotypes between healthy human individuals. Study summary: Three CD4 naive, three CD4 memory, two CD8 naive and one CD8 memory plate were used per donor. General study findings and limits: Having only a few donors restricted how much genetic and exposure-history diversity was captured.

Comments on this clone: Its antigen is unidentified.

Produced via immunoSEQ multiplex PCR; TCRdb's table is partial and in-frame only. The top ten clones hold 1.4% of a sample with 850,000 to 1,200,000 clones, 65% to 80% of them seen once. The donors were adults (healthy and HIV-negative) with no recent acute infections or vaccinations. With V trimmed by 4 bases and J by 8 bases, 15 bases remained unmatched. The V gene's germline CDR1 is SEHNR and CDR2 FQNEAQ (reference sequence). The CDR3 has 17 amino acids. Sequencing used memory CD4+ T cells sorted from blood. As to subset: CD45RA-negative fraction. The genes are TRBV7-9 and TRBJ1-4, with TRBD1 matching over 8 bases. The clonotype comes from a man between 18 and 29 years old in good health. The CDR3 coding sequence is TGTGCCAGCAGCTCCTTTAGGGCGACAGGGGAAAGCGAAAAACTGTTTTTT. As protein: CASSSFRATGESEKLFF.